The rows below give T cell receptor beta chains drawn from one sample of a study of cytomegalovirus exposure and HLA in healthy donors. The method was immunoSEQ multiplex PCR; TCRdb's version includes in-frame clones alone and lacks a portion of them. The repertoire holds 150,000 to 200,000 clones, with 81% as singletons. Sequencing was done on a sample of PBMCs. These TCRs come from a man between 18 and 29 years old in good health and CMV-seronegative. The CDR3 runs from the conserved cysteine through the conserved F or W. A D gene is named only where the DNA matches it firmly. Where a row states a size, it is once, few, many or the class of an expanded clone; other rows omit it.

abundance: .; v_gene: TRBV6-5; d_gene: TRBD1; j_gene: TRBJ1-2; CDR3aa: CASSRQGADGYTF; CDR3nt: TGTGCCAGCAGTCGACAGGGGGCCGATGGCTACACCTTC
abundance: .; v_gene: TRBV15; d_gene: TRBD2; j_gene: TRBJ2-7; CDR3aa: CATSRDGAGVREQYF; CDR3nt: TGTGCCACCAGCAGAGATGGGGCGGGGGTTAGGGAGCAGTACTTC
abundance: once; v_gene: TRBV11-2; d_gene: TRBD1; j_gene: TRBJ2-7; CDR3aa: CASSSPGGTGDSKLGEQYF; CDR3nt: TGTGCCAGCAGCTCACCAGGAGGGACAGGGGACTCCAAACTGGGTGAGCAGTACTTC
abundance: .; v_gene: TRBV27; d_gene: .; j_gene: TRBJ2-1; CDR3aa: CASRNRPSDREFF; CDR3nt: TGTGCCAGCCGTAACAGGCCGTCGGATCGGGAGTTCTTC
abundance: once; v_gene: TRBV19; d_gene: .; j_gene: TRBJ1-1; CDR3aa: CASSINRVGTEAFF; CDR3nt: TGTGCCAGTAGTATCAACAGGGTCGGGACTGAAGCTTTCTTT
abundance: few; v_gene: TRBV6-6; d_gene: .; j_gene: TRBJ1-4; CDR3aa: CASSGAGQATNEKLFF; CDR3nt: TGTGCCAGCAGCGGCGCGGGGCAAGCAACTAATGAAAAACTGTTTTTT
abundance: .; v_gene: TRBV28; d_gene: .; j_gene: TRBJ2-4; CDR3aa: CASREDGKNIQYF; CDR3nt: TGTGCCAGCAGAGAAGACGGGAAAAACATTCAGTACTTC
abundance: .; v_gene: TRBV9; d_gene: TRBD2; j_gene: TRBJ2-2; CDR3aa: CASSAWGGRALVNTGELFF; CDR3nt: TGTGCCAGCAGCGCCTGGGGCGGGAGGGCCTTAGTGAACACCGGGGAGCTGTTTTTT
abundance: .; v_gene: TRBV7-9; d_gene: TRBD1; j_gene: TRBJ2-1; CDR3aa: CASSSVTGGDFYNEQFF; CDR3nt: TGTGCCAGCAGCTCAGTGACAGGGGGCGACTTCTACAATGAGCAGTTCTTC
abundance: .; v_gene: TRBV19; d_gene: .; j_gene: TRBJ2-7; CDR3aa: CASSHAGATSYEQYF; CDR3nt: TGTGCCAGTAGTCATGCGGGGGCGACTTCCTACGAGCAGTACTTC
abundance: .; v_gene: TRBV7-2; d_gene: .; j_gene: TRBJ2-1; CDR3aa: CASSLGPGSYNEQFF; CDR3nt: TGTGCCAGCAGCTTAGGTCCGGGTTCCTACAATGAGCAGTTCTTC
abundance: .; v_gene: TRBV11-2; d_gene: TRBD1; j_gene: TRBJ2-7; CDR3aa: CASSLDPIQGAPYEQYF; CDR3nt: TGTGCCAGCAGCTTAGATCCGATACAGGGGGCCCCCTACGAGCAGTACTTC
abundance: .; v_gene: TRBV6-5; d_gene: .; j_gene: TRBJ2-2; CDR3aa: CASRHTGELFF; CDR3nt: TGTGCCAGCCGTCACACCGGGGAGCTGTTTTTT
abundance: few; v_gene: TRBV29-1; d_gene: TRBD1; j_gene: TRBJ1-1; CDR3aa: CSCQDRVGLEAFF; CDR3nt: TGCAGCTGTCAGGACAGGGTTGGGCTTGAAGCTTTCTTT
abundance: .; v_gene: TRBV29-1; d_gene: .; j_gene: TRBJ1-2; CDR3aa: CSVGDNNYGYTF; CDR3nt: TGCAGCGTTGGGGACAACAACTATGGCTACACCTTC
abundance: .; v_gene: TRBV19; d_gene: TRBD1; j_gene: TRBJ2-1; CDR3aa: CASRWTGVDEQFF; CDR3nt: TGTGCCAGTAGATGGACAGGGGTCGATGAGCAGTTCTTC
abundance: few; v_gene: TRBV4-1; d_gene: .; j_gene: TRBJ1-2; CDR3aa: CASSQEQAGTGYTF; CDR3nt: TGCGCCAGCAGCCAAGAACAGGCAGGGACAGGCTACACCTTC
abundance: .; v_gene: TRBV27; d_gene: TRBD2; j_gene: TRBJ2-5; CDR3aa: CASSLWGTTKETQYF; CDR3nt: TGTGCCAGCAGTTTATGGGGGACTACCAAGGAGACCCAGTACTTC
abundance: .; v_gene: TRBV7-9; d_gene: .; j_gene: TRBJ2-2; CDR3aa: CASSLMRDGELFF; CDR3nt: TGTGCCAGCAGTCTTATGAGGGACGGGGAGCTGTTTTTT
abundance: .; v_gene: TRBV5-6; d_gene: .; j_gene: TRBJ1-3; CDR3aa: CASSPPGRSSGNTIYF; CDR3nt: TGTGCCAGCAGCCCCCCTGGCAGGTCCTCTGGAAACACCATATATTTT
abundance: .; v_gene: TRBV27; d_gene: TRBD1; j_gene: TRBJ1-1; CDR3aa: CASSSTGASEAFF; CDR3nt: TGTGCCAGCAGTAGCACAGGGGCTAGTGAAGCTTTCTTT
abundance: once; v_gene: TRBV2; d_gene: .; j_gene: TRBJ1-1; CDR3aa: CASSVLGTNTEAFF; CDR3nt: TGTGCCAGCAGTGTGTTAGGGACAAACACTGAAGCTTTCTTT
abundance: .; v_gene: TRBV5-5; d_gene: .; j_gene: TRBJ1-3; CDR3aa: CASSPGLWDTIYF; CDR3nt: TGTGCCAGCAGCCCGGGACTGTGGGACACCATATATTTT
abundance: .; v_gene: TRBV9; d_gene: TRBD1; j_gene: TRBJ1-2; CDR3aa: CASSLPWGQTNYGYTF; CDR3nt: TGTGCCAGCAGCCTTCCCTGGGGACAGACTAACTATGGCTACACCTTC
abundance: .; v_gene: TRBV11-2; d_gene: .; j_gene: TRBJ1-5; CDR3aa: CASSLESGQPQHF; CDR3nt: TGTGCCAGCAGCTTAGAATCAGGCCAGCCCCAGCATTTT
abundance: .; v_gene: TRBV2; d_gene: .; j_gene: TRBJ2-3; CDR3aa: CASSGQGTDTQYF; CDR3nt: TGTGCCAGCAGTGGACAGGGCACAGATACGCAGTATTTT
abundance: .; v_gene: TRBV7-8; d_gene: .; j_gene: TRBJ2-3; CDR3aa: CASSSTSDWQYF; CDR3nt: TGTGCCAGCAGCTCTACTTCCGATTGGCAGTATTTT
abundance: few; v_gene: TRBV5-5; d_gene: .; j_gene: TRBJ2-5; CDR3aa: CASSWRQVQETQYF; CDR3nt: TGTGCCAGCAGCTGGAGACAGGTCCAAGAGACCCAGTACTTC
abundance: .; v_gene: TRBV19; d_gene: TRBD1; j_gene: TRBJ1-2; CDR3aa: CASSPPGQGLWGYTF; CDR3nt: TGTGCCAGTAGTCCACCGGGACAGGGATTATGGGGCTACACCTTC
abundance: .; v_gene: TRBV9; d_gene: .; j_gene: TRBJ2-7; CDR3aa: CASSVRAAGDEQYF; CDR3nt: TGTGCCAGCAGCGTAAGGGCGGCCGGGGACGAGCAGTACTTC
abundance: .; v_gene: TRBV6-4; d_gene: TRBD1; j_gene: TRBJ1-1; CDR3aa: CASSINGTAREGNTEAFF; CDR3nt: TGTGCCAGCAGCATCAACGGGACAGCCCGGGAGGGTAACACTGAAGCTTTCTTT
abundance: .; v_gene: TRBV18; d_gene: .; j_gene: TRBJ1-5; CDR3aa: CASSEQSSNQPQHF; CDR3nt: TGTGCCAGCTCAGAACAGTCGAGCAATCAGCCCCAGCATTTT
abundance: .; v_gene: TRBV29-1; d_gene: TRBD2; j_gene: TRBJ2-1; CDR3aa: CSVANPRGGDNEQFF; CDR3nt: TGCAGCGTTGCCAACCCCCGGGGGGGGGACAATGAGCAGTTCTTC
abundance: once; v_gene: TRBV6-5; d_gene: TRBD2; j_gene: TRBJ2-1; CDR3aa: CASSYSLAGGLDEQFF; CDR3nt: TGTGCCAGCAGTTACTCTCTAGCGGGGGGGTTGGATGAGCAGTTCTTC
abundance: .; v_gene: TRBV5-4; d_gene: TRBD1; j_gene: TRBJ2-5; CDR3aa: CASSSGQQETQYF; CDR3nt: TGTGCCAGCAGCTCGGGACAGCAAGAGACCCAGTACTTC
abundance: .; v_gene: TRBV5-4; d_gene: TRBD2; j_gene: TRBJ2-1; CDR3aa: CASSYGLTSGRAAEQFF; CDR3nt: TGTGCCAGCAGCTACGGCTTAACTAGCGGGAGGGCGGCTGAGCAGTTCTTC
abundance: .; v_gene: TRBV2; d_gene: .; j_gene: TRBJ2-3; CDR3aa: CASGTPFSGWPGTQYF; CDR3nt: TGTGCCAGCGGGACACCCTTTAGCGGGTGGCCCGGGACGCAGTATTTT
abundance: .; v_gene: TRBV9; d_gene: .; j_gene: TRBJ1-2; CDR3aa: CASSTGPTEDYGYTF; CDR3nt: TGTGCCAGCAGCACAGGACCGACAGAAGACTATGGCTACACCTTC
abundance: few; v_gene: TRBV5-5; d_gene: TRBD1; j_gene: TRBJ2-2; CDR3aa: CASSFRDSYMTNTGELFF; CDR3nt: TGTGCCAGCAGCTTCCGGGACAGCTATATGACGAACACCGGGGAGCTGTTTTTT